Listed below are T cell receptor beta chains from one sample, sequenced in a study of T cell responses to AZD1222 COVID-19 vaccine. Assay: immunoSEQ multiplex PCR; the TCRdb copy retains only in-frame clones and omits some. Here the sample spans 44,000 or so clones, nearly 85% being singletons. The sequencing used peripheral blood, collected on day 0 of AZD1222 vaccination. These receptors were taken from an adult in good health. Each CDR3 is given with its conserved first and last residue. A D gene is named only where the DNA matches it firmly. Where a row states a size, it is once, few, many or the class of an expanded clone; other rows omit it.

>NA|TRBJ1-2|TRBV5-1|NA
CASSLEEPWDYGYTF
TGCGCCAGCAGCTTGGAAGAGCCGTGGGACTATGGCTACACCTTC
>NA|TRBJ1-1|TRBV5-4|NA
CASSNGNTEAFF
TGTGCCAGCAGCAATGGAAACACTGAAGCTTTCTTT
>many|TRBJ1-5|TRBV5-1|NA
CASRKGTGNQPQHF
TGCGCCAGCCGAAAGGGAACAGGAAATCAGCCCCAGCATTTT
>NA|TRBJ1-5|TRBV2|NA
CASSEADTLVQPQHF
TGTGCCAGCAGTGAAGCGGACACTCTGGTTCAGCCCCAGCATTTT
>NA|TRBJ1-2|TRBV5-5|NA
CASSLLDQGLYGYTF
TGTGCCAGCAGCTTGTTAGATCAGGGACTTTATGGCTACACCTTC
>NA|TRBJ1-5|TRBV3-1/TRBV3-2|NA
CASSPGGGLSNQPQHF
TGTGCCAGCAGCCCCGGCGGTGGCCTTAGCAATCAGCCCCAGCATTTT
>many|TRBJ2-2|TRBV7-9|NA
CASSLTRPELFF
TGTGCCAGCAGCCTAACGAGACCCGAGCTGTTTTTT
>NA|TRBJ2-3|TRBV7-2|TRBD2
CASSPAGLGDTQYF
TGTGCCAGCAGCCCGGCGGGACTAGGGGATACGCAGTATTTT
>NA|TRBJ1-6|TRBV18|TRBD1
CASSPLPGQGHSYNSPLHF
TGTGCCAGCTCACCGTTACCGGGACAGGGTCACTCCTATAATTCACCCCTCCACTTT
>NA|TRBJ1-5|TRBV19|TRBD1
CASRYTGGANQPQHF
TGTGCCAGTAGGTATACAGGGGGCGCGAATCAGCCCCAGCATTTT
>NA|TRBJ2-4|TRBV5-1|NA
CASSLASLELAKNIQYF
TGCGCCAGCAGCTTGGCGTCACTCGAACTAGCCAAAAACATTCAGTACTTC
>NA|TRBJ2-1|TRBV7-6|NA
CASSLDAGLRYNEQFF
TGTGCCAGCAGCTTAGACGCGGGATTAAGATACAATGAGCAGTTCTTC
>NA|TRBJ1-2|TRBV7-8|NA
CASSLGGIWQIGRTSTYGYTF
TGTGCCAGCAGCTTAGGGGGGATCTGGCAGATCGGTCGGACTTCTACCTATGGCTACACCTTC
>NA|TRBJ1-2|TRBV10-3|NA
CAISENRDGGYTF
TGTGCCATCAGTGAGAATAGGGACGGGGGCTACACCTTC
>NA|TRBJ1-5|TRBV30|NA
CAWSVGGMGNQPQHF
TGTGCCTGGAGTGTAGGGGGGATGGGCAATCAGCCCCAGCATTTT
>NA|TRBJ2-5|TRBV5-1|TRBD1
CASSIRDRGLGGTQYF
TGCGCCAGCAGCATCCGGGACAGGGGCCTCGGGGGGACCCAGTACTTC
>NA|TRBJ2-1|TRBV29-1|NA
CSVERMGEQFF
TGCAGCGTTGAACGGATGGGTGAGCAGTTCTTC
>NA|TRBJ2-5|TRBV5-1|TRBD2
CASSIYRGVQETQYF
TGCGCCAGCAGCATCTACCGGGGGGTTCAAGAGACCCAGTACTTC
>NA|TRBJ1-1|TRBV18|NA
CASSRDKNTEAFF
TGTGCCAGCTCGCGGGACAAGAACACTGAAGCTTTCTTT
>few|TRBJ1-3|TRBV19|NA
CASSTLTAPGNTIYF
TGTGCCAGTAGTACCTTGACGGCCCCTGGAAACACCATATATTTT
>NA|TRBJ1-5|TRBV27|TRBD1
CASSLAPGQGSNQPQHF
TGTGCCAGCAGCTTGGCACCGGGACAGGGTAGCAATCAGCCCCAGCATTTT
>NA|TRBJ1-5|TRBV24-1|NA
CATSDHSRGSNQPQHF
TGTGCCACCAGTGATCACTCAAGGGGGAGCAATCAGCCCCAGCATTTT
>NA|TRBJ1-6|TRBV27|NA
CASSSQGSRNSPLHF
TGTGCCAGCAGTTCACAGGGATCGAGGAATTCACCCCTCCACTTT
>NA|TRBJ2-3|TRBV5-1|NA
CASSLDRADTQYF
TGCGCCAGCAGCTTGGACAGGGCAGATACGCAGTATTTT
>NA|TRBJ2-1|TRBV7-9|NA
CASSAGTGPYNEQFF
TGTGCCAGCAGCGCCGGGACGGGACCCTACAATGAGCAGTTCTTC